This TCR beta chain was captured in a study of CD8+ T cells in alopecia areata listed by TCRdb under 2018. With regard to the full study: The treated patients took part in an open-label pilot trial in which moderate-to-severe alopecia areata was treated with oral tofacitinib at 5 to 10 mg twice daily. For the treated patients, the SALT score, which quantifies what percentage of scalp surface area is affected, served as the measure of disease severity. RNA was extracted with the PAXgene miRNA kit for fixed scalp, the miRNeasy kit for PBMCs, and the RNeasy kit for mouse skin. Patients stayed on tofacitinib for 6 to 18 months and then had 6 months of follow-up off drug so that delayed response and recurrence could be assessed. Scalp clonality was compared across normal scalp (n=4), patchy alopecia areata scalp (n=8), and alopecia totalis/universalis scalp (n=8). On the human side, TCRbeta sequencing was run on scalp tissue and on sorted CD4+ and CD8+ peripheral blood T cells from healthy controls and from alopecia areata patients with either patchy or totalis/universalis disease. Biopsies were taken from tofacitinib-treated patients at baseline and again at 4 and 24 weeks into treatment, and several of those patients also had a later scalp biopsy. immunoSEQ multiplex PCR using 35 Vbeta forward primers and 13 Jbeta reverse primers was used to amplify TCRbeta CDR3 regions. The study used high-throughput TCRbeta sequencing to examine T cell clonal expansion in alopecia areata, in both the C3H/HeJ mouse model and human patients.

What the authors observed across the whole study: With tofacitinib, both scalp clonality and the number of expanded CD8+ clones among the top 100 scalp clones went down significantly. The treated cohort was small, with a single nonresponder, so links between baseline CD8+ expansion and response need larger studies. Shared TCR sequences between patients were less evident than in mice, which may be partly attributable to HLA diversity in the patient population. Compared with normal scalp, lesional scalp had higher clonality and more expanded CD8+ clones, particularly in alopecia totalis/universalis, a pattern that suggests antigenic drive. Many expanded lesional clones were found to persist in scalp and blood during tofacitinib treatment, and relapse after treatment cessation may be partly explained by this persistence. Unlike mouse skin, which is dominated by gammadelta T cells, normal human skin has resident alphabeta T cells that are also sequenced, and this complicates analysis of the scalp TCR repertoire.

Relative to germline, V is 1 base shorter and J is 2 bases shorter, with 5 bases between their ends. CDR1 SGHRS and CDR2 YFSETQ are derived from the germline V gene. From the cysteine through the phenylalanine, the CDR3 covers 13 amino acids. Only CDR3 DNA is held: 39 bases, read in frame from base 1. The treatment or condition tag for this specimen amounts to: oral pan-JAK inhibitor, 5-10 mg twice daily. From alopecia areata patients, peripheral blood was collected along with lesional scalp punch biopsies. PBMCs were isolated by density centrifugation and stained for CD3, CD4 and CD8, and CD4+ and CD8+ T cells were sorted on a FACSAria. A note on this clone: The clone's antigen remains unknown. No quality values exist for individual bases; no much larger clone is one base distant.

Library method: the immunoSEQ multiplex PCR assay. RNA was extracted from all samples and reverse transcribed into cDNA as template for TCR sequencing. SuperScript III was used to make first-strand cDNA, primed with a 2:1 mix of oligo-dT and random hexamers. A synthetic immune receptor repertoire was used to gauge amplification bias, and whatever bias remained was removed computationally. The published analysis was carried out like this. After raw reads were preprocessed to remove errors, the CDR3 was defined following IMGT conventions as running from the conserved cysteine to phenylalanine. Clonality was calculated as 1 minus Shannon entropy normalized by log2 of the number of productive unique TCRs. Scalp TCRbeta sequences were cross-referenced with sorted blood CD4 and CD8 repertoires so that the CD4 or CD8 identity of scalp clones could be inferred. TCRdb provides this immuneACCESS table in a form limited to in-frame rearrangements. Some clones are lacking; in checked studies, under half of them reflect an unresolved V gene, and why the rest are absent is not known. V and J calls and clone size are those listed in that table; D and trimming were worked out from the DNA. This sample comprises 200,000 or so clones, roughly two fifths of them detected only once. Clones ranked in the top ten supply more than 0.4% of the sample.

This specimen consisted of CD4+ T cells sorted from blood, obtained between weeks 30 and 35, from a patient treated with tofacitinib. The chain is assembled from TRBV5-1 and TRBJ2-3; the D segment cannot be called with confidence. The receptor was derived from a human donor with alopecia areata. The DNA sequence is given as TGCGCCAGCAGCTTGTCCGTCACAGATACGCAGTATTTT. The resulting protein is CASSLSVTDTQYF.